This T cell receptor beta chain stems from a study of Graves' ophthalmopathy and Graves' hyperthyroidism (dated by TCRdb to the late 2010s). Some background on the complete study: Peripheral blood was collected at initial diagnosis, before any treatment. The 75 to 100 discovery patients were randomly split 7:3 into training and test sets. To explore V-J signatures distinguishing ophthalmopathy from hyperthyroidism, a discovery set of about a hundred patients (around 44 ophthalmopathy, some 55 stable hyperthyroidism) was enrolled. After sampling, hyperthyroidism patients received methimazole starting at 30 mg daily, and ophthalmopathy patients received high-dose intravenous methylprednisolone. In total, approximately 130 blood samples were TCR-sequenced: 40 to 45 ophthalmopathy, under 85 hyperthyroidism and roughly 17 hyperthyroidism-to-ophthalmopathy patients. The study used signatures of the TCR beta repertoire to tell Graves' ophthalmopathy apart from Graves' hyperthyroidism and to predict which patients would progress to ophthalmopathy. An independent validation cohort comprised some 19 hyperthyroidism patients and about 16 patients who later progressed from hyperthyroidism to ophthalmopathy. In a handful of hyperthyroidism patients, the T-cell repertoires found in thyroid tissue were compared with those found in blood.

For repertoire sequencing, TCR beta CDR3 regions were amplified from RNA transcripts. A first-round RT-PCR used HTBI primers with the Qiagen OneStep RT-PCR kit, followed by a second-round multiplex PCR, size selection and purification. The libraries underwent paired-end sequencing with 100 bp reads on an Illumina HiSeq2000. Processing in the source paper ran as follows. Reads were processed with SOAPnuke, discarding reads with adapters, uncalled bases, mean Phred below 15, or no exact constant-primer or identifier match. High-quality paired reads were merged with COPE v1.2.5. Clonotypes were defined as unique nucleotide sequences and were aligned to IMGT TRB V, D and J references using MiTCR v1.1. Analysis was restricted to V-J combinations with a frequency above 0.0001, which covered roughly 99% of repertoires. For each V-J combination, a TCR clonal expansion and chaos score was defined as F50 clonal expansion divided by the chaos observed in the TCRdist matrix. Welch's t-statistics and random forest were used to narrow the features down to about a dozen V-J combinations, which were then fed into a naive Bayes classifier. Thyroid-blood repertoire similarity was quantified with the Morisita-Horn index. TCRdb passed the public sequencing reads through fastp at Q25 and MiXCR, retaining productive beta sequences. Rows merge per CDR3 protein into single entries with the most common DNA and genes. TCRdb's processing, not the authors', yielded these V and J calls. The sample table shows about 410,000 distinct CDR3 sequences, and around 16% are seen once. Clones ranked in the top ten supply 1.5% to 2% of the sample.

Its CDR3 holds 14 amino acids, cysteine through phenylalanine. Of all the DNA, just the CDR3 is kept, 42 bases in frame from base 1. At the junction V is shortened by 5 bases and J by 7 bases, with 17 bases in between. This clonotype was seen repeatedly, ten times or more. Its specific antigen is unknown. No base quality values were provided; no much bigger clone lies one nucleotide off. Summary of the overall study and its limitations: In validation, the model predicted ophthalmopathy progression with about 70% sensitivity and around 72% specificity; 12 predicted patients were CT-confirmed with GO in a median of approximately six months. The 13-signature model separated ophthalmopathy from stable hyperthyroidism with 85% to 90% sensitivity and 81.08% specificity in cross-validation, and 80%/75% in the test set. No statistical method was used to predetermine the sample size, and group allocation was not hidden from the investigators. Most expanded thyroid clonotypes with frequency above 0.001 were also detected in blood, suggesting blood repertoires may reflect the thyroid immune response.

Patients with ophthalmopathy had moderately to severely active disease, with a Clinical Activity Score of 3 or more, a NOSPECS grade of 4 or more, and a disease duration of less than 3 months. Patients with other autoimmune diseases, uncontrolled infections, pregnancy or lactation were excluded from the study. Diagnosis relied on clinical symptoms, serum thyroxine, TRAb, thyroid ultrasound and orbital computed tomography. Ficoll-Paque density gradient centrifugation was used to isolate PBMCs from 8 to 10 ml of fresh peripheral blood. Trizol reagent was used to extract the total RNA, and its quality was then checked on an Agilent 2100 Bioanalyzer.

The sequence was collected from a woman aged 18-35 years with Graves' ophthalmopathy. Donor details come from another sample of the same person, matched by shared clones. Sequencing input: peripheral blood. The chain couples TRBV12-3 or TRBV12-4 to TRBJ1-1; 5 matching bases give a weak D call of TRBD1. This receptor has the CDR3 CASSPGAGKSEAFF. The DNA sequence reads TGTGCCAGCAGTCCCGGGGCAGGCAAGAGTGAAGCTTTCTTT.